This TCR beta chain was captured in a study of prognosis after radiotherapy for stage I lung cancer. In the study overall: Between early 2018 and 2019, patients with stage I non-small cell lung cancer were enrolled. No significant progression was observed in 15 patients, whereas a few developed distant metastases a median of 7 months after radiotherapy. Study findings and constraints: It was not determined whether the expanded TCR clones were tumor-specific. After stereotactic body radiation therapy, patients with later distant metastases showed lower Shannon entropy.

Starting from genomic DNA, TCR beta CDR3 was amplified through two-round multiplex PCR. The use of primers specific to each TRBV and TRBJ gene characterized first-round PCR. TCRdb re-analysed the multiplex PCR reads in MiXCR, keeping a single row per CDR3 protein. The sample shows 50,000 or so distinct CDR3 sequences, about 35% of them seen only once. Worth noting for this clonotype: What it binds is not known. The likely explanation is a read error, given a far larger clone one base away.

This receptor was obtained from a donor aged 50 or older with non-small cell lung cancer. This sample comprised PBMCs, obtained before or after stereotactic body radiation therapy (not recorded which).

The CDR3 region is CASSLKGCGSYEQYF. CDR3 DNA: TGTGCCAGCAGTCTAAAAGGGTGCGGGTCCTACGAGCAGTACTTC. This chain connects TRBV2 to TRBJ2-7; D is perhaps TRBD2 (5 bases). V lost 5 bases and J lost 1, with 15 bases in between. Germline CDR1 reads SNHLY; CDR2 reads FYNNEI. The CDR3 runs to 15 residues.